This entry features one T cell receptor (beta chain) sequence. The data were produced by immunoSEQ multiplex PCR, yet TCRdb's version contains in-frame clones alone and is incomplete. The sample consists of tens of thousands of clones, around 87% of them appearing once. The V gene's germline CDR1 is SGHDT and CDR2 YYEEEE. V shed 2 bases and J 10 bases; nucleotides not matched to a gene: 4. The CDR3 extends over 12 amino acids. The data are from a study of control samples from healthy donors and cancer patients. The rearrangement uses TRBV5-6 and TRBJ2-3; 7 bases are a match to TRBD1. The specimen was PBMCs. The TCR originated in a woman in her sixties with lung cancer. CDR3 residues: CASSLNRGPQYF. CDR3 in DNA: TGTGCCAGCAGCTTAAACAGGGGTCCGCAGTATTTT.